This TCR beta chain was identified in a study of cytomegalovirus exposure and HLA in healthy donors. Study-level findings and limits: According to reports, the classifier identified cytomegalovirus status with high specificity and sensitivity.

Regarding this clone: Its antigen is not known.

Germline CDR1 and CDR2: SGHKS and YYEKEE (reference sequence). Trimming removed 4 bases at V and 6 bases at J, with 11 bases between. This CDR3 is built from 12 residues. PCR used 60 Vbeta primers and 13 Jbeta primers. Assay used: immunoSEQ multiplex PCR; TCRdb lists only in-frame clones, some missing. This table has roughly 180,000 clones, 84% appearing once. Sequencing was carried out using PBMCs. The V and J genes are TRBV5-5 and TRBJ2-7; D is uncertain. The sequence was collected from a young man in good health and CMV-seronegative. For the CDR3, the DNA is TGTGCCAGCAGCCCTCCTTGGAGCGAGCAGTACTTC. Its translation is CASSPPWSEQYF.